This T cell receptor beta chain was profiled in a study of blood T cells in healthy people across ages. Next came a second PCR, run for about 7 to 11 cycles, which used a sample-barcoded 5' primer along with a J-beta primer mix. TCRdb used MiXCR to reprocess the 5' RACE reads, holding one entry per CDR3 protein. Among hundreds of thousands of distinct CDR3 sequences listed, around 25% were seen once. This clonotype occurred a few times. Antigen: not known. The junction and the germline gene differ at one end; a read error may be behind it. The CDR3 is made up of 11 amino acids. Germline V gives CDR1 SGHTA, CDR2 FQGNSA. General study findings and limits: Strongly correlated with naive T cell percentage was TCR beta diversity. Higher diversity, along with more naive CD4+ cells, distinguished long-lived donors from aged donors.

These same data were also listed under a study on T cells of mothers and their children. That paper states: cDNA was synthesized from all extracted RNA at roughly 1.6 ug per reaction. Barcodes for each sample and 2-4 random nucleotides were added by the M1S primer used in the second PCR.

What was sequenced was blood. The V gene is TRBV7-2, the J gene TRBJ2-5; D not resolved. The receptor was isolated from a boy between 10 and 17 years old in good health. CDR3 sequence reads: CASSSYVHWFF. CDR3 sequence (DNA): TGTGCCAGCAGCTCTTATGTCCATTGGTTCTTC.